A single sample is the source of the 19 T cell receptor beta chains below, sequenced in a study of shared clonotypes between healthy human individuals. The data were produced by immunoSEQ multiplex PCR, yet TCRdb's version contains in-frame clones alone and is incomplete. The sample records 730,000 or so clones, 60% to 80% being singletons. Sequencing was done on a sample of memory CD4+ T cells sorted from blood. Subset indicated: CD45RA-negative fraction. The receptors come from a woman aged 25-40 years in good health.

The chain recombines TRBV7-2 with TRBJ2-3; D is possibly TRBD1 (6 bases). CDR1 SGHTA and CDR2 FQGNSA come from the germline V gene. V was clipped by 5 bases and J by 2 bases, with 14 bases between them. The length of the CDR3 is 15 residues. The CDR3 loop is CASSPQGSNTDTQYF. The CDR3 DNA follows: TGTGCCAGCAGCCCTCAGGGGTCAAACACAGATACGCAGTATTTT.

CDR3 in amino acids: CASSLGQYNPGGYTF. DNA of the CDR3: TGTGCCAGCAGTCTAGGACAGTACAACCCCGGTGGCTACACCTTC. The chain employs TRBV28 and TRBJ1-2; maybe TRBD1 (6 bases). The V end lost 5 bases, the J end lost 7 bases, and 20 bases lay between the germline ends. Germline V gives CDR1 MDHEN, CDR2 SYDVKM. The length of the CDR3 is 15 residues.

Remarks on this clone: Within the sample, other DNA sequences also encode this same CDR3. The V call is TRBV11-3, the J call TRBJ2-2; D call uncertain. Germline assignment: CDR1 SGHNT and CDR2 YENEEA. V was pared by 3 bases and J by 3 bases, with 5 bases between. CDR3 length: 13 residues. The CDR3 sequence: CASSFRDTGELFF. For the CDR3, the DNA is TGTGCCAGCAGCTTTCGGGACACCGGGGAGCTGTTTTTT.

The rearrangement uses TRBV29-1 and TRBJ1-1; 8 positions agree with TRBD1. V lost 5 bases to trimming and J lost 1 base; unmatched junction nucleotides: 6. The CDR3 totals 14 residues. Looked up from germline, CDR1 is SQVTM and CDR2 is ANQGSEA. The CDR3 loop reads CSVQDREKNTEAFF. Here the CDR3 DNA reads TGCAGCGTTCAGGACAGGGAAAAGAACACTGAAGCTTTCTTT.

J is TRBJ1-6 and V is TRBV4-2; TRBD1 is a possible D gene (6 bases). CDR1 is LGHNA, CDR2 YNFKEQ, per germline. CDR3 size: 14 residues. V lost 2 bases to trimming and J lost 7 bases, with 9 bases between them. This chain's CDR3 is CASSQSTGNSPLHF. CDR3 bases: TGTGCCAGCAGCCAATCAACAGGGAATTCACCCCTCCACTTT.

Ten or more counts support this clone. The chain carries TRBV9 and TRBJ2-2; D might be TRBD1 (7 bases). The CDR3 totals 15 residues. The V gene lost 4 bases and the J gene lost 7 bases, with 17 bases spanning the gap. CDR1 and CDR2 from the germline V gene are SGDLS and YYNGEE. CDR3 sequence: CASSKQGRTVGELFF. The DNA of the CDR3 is TGTGCCAGCAGCAAACAGGGGAGGACGGTCGGGGAGCTGTTTTTT. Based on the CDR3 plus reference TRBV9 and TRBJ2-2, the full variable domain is DSGVTQTPKHLITATGQRVTLRCSPRSGDLSVYWYQQSLDQGLQFLIQYYNGEERAKGNILERFSAQQFPDLHSELNLSSLELGDSALYFCASSKQGRTVGELFFGEGSRLTVL.

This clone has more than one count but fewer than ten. This CDR3 is CASSQEAHPGASNEKLFF. Here the CDR3 DNA reads TGCGCCAGCAGCCAAGAGGCCCACCCGGGGGCCAGTAATGAAAAACTGTTTTTT. V usage is TRBV4-1 and J usage is TRBJ1-4, with D maybe TRBD1 (6 bases). V was cut by 0 bases and J by 4 bases, with 18 bases left in between. CDR3 length: 18 amino acids. The V gene's germline CDR1 is MGHRA and CDR2 YSYEKL.

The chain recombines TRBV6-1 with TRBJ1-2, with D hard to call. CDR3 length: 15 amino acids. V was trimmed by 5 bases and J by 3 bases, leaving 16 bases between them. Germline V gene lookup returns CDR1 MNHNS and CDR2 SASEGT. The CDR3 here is CASSWENGRYYGYTF. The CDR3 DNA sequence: TGTGCCAGCAGTTGGGAAAACGGACGGTACTATGGCTACACCTTC.

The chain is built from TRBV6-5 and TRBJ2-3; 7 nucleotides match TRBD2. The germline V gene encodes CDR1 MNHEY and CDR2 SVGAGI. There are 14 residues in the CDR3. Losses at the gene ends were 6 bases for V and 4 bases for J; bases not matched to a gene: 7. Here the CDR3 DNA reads TGTGCCAGCAGACCTCCTAGCGGAGCAGATACGCAGTATTTT. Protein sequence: CASRPPSGADTQYF.

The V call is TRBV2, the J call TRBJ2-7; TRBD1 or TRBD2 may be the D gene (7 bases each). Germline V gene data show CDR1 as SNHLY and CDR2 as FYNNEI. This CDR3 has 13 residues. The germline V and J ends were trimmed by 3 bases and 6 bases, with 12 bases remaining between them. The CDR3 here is CASSEQGEGEQYF. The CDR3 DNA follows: TGTGCCAGCAGTGAGCAGGGGGAGGGCGAGCAGTACTTC. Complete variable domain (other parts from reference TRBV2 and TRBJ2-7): EPEVTQTPSHQVTQMGQEVILRCVPISNHLYFYWYRQILGQKVEFLVSFYNNEISEKSEIFDDQFSVERPDGSNFTLKIRSTKLEDSAMYFCASSEQGEGEQYFGPGTRLTVT.

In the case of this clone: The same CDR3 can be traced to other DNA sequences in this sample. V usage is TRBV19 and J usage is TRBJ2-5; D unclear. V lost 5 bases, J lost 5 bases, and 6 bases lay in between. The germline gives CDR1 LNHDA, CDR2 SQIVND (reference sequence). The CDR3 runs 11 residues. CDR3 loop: CASSVRETQYF. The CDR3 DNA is TGTGCCAGTAGTGTACGGGAGACCCAGTACTTC.

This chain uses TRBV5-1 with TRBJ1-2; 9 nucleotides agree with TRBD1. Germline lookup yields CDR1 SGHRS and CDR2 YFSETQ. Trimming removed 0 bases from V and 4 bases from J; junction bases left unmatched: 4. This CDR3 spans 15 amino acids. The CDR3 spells CASSLGGTGTYGYTF. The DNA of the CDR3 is TGCGCCAGCAGCTTGGGTGGGACAGGGACCTATGGCTACACCTTC.

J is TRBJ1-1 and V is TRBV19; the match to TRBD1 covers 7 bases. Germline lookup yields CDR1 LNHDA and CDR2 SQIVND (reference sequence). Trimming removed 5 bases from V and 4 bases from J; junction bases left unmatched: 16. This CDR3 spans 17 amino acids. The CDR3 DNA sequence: TGTGCCAGTAGTCCCCAACTGAGACAGGGCAAGGGCACTGAAGCTTTCTTT. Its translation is CASSPQLRQGKGTEAFF.

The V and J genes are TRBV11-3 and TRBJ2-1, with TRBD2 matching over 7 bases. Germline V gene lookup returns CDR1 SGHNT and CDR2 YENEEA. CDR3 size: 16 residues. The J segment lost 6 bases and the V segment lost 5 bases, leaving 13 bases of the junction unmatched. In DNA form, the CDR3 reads TGTGCCAGCAGCCCCGCCGGACTAGGGCCCAGCAATGAGCAGTTCTTC. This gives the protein CASSPAGLGPSNEQFF.

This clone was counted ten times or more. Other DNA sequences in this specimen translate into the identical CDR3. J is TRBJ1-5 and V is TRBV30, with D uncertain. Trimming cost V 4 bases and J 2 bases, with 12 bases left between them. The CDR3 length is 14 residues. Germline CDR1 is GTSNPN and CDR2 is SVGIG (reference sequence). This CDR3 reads CAWNRDGGNQPQHF. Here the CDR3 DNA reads TGTGCCTGGAACCGCGACGGGGGCAATCAGCCCCAGCATTTT.

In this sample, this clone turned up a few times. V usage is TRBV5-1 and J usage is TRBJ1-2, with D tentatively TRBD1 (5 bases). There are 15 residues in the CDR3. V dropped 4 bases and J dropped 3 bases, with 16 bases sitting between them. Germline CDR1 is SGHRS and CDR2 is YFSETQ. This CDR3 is CASSGGVSPDYGYTF. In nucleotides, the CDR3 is TGCGCCAGCAGCGGGGGAGTCAGCCCTGACTATGGCTACACCTTC. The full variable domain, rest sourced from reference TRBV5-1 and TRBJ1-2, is KAGVTQTPRYLIKTRGQQVTLSCSPISGHRSVSWYQQTPGQGLQFLFEYFSETQRNKGNFPGRFSGRQFSNSRSEMNVSTLELGDSALYLCASSGGVSPDYGYTFGSGTRLTVV.

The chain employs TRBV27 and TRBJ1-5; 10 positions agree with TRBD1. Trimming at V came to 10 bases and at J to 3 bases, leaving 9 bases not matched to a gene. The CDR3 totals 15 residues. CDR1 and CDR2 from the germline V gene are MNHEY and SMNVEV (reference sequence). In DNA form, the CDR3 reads TGTGCCACGCGGGACAGGGGTCTGCCCAATCAGCCCCAGCATTTT. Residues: CATRDRGLPNQPQHF.

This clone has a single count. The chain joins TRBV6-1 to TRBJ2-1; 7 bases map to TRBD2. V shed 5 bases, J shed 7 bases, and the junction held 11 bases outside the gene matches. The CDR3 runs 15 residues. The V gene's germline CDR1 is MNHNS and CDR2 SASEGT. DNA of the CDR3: TGTGCCAGCAGTTTGGGAGGGGCTCTGGGGAATGAGCAGTTCTTC. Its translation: CASSLGGALGNEQFF.

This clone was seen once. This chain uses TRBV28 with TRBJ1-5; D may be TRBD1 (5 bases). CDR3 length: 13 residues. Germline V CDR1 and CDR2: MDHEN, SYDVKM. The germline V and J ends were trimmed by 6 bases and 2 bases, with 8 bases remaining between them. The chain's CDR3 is CASRQGGNQPQHF. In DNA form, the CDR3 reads TGTGCCAGCAGGCAGGGCGGCAATCAGCCCCAGCATTTT. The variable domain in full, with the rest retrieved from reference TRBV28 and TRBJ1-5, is DVKVTQSSRYLVKRTGEKVFLECVQDMDHENMFWYRQDPGLGLRLIYFSYDVKMKEKGDIPEGYSVSREKKERFSLILESASTNQTSMYLCASRQGGNQPQHFGDGTRLSIL.